This T cell receptor (beta chain) was obtained from a study of response to subunit inactivated influenza vaccine. Regarding this clonotype: The antigen is unknown.

The CDR3 totals 15 residues. CDR1 and CDR2 from the germline V gene are LGHNA and YSLEER. With 0 bases clipped from V and 2 bases from J, the junction kept 2 bases outside the gene matches. TCRdb reanalysed the RT-PCR reads using MiXCR and keeps one entry per CDR3 protein. The table records more than 150,000 distinct CDR3 sequences, around 10% of them present only once. Findings of the study overall: Researchers suggested that each seasonal influenza vaccination recruits few new T cells.

This clonotype was sampled from a man aged 50 to 75 who received an inactivated influenza vaccine. The V call is TRBV4-3, the J call TRBJ2-3, with 7 bases that match TRBD1. The sample consisted of CD8+ T cells sorted from PBMCs, taken about 24 months after vaccination. The CDR3 DNA reads as TGCGCCAGCAGCCAAGAGGACAGGACCACAGATACGCAGTATTTT. This encodes CASSQEDRTTDTQYF.